The 28 T cell receptor beta chains given below trace back to one sample, sequenced in a study of neurological immune-mediated disorders. TCRdb re-analysed the 5' RACE reads in MiXCR, keeping a single row per CDR3 protein. The repertoire holds approximately 48,000 distinct CDR3 sequences, with 3% as singletons. Sequencing was done on a sample of PBMCs. The receptor source for this set is a woman aged 45-59 years with multiple sclerosis.

This clonotype was recorded many times. The chain carries TRBV12-3 or TRBV12-4 and TRBJ1-1; D gene ambiguous. The CDR3 has 14 amino acids. V dropped 3 bases and J dropped 4 bases, with 12 bases sitting between them. The CDR3 spells CASSLSDLGTEAFF. Written as DNA, the CDR3 is TGTGCCAGCAGTTTGTCCGATTTAGGCACTGAAGCTTTCTTT.

This clonotype showed up many times. The V and J genes are TRBV20-1 and TRBJ1-1; a weak D match, TRBD1 (6 bases). V was pared by 0 bases and J by 6 bases, with 11 bases between. CDR3 length: 13 residues. The germline V gene has CDR1 DFQATT and CDR2 SNEGSKA (reference sequence). The CDR3 coding sequence is TGCAGTGCTAGAGACAGGGGTGGGCCTGAAGCTTTCTTT. Translating it yields CSARDRGGPEAFF.

This clonotype was counted many times. The V and J genes are TRBV20-1 and TRBJ2-1; possibly TRBD2 for D (5 bases). Trimming stripped 6 bases from V and 4 bases from J, with 10 bases between. This CDR3 spans 12 amino acids. Germline-derived CDR1 and CDR2 are DFQATT and SNEGSKA (reference sequence). The CDR3 loop is CSATTGYNEQFF. CDR3 coding DNA: TGCAGTGCCACGACGGGGTACAATGAGCAGTTCTTC.

This clonotype showed up many times. CDR3 sequence reads: CASSPPWGQAFSGANVLTF. As DNA, the CDR3 is TGTGCCAGCAGTCCACCTTGGGGACAGGCGTTCTCTGGGGCCAACGTCCTGACTTTC. V gene TRBV12-3 or TRBV12-4 combines with J gene TRBJ2-6; 8 bases fit TRBD1. With V trimmed by 5 bases and J by 0 bases, 12 bases remained unmatched. This CDR3 spans 19 amino acids.

J is TRBJ2-1 and V is TRBV15, with D perhaps matching TRBD2 (6 bases). The germline gives CDR1 LNHNV, CDR2 YYDKDF (reference sequence). The CDR3 contains 14 residues. V was clipped by 0 bases and J by 8 bases, with 11 bases between them. The CDR3 here is CATSREITSHEQFF. The CDR3 coding sequence is TGTGCCACCAGCAGAGAGATCACTAGCCATGAGCAGTTCTTC.

This clonotype was counted at least ten times. The chain links TRBV5-1 to TRBJ2-1; the D gene could be TRBD1 or TRBD2 (5 bases each). The CDR3 spans 12 residues. Trimming cost V 0 bases and J 13 bases, with 11 bases left between them. Looked up from germline, CDR1 is SGHRS and CDR2 is YFSETQ. Here the CDR3 reads CASSLEVGTQFF. In nucleotides, the CDR3 is TGCGCCAGCAGCTTGGAGGTAGGGACCCAGTTCTTC.

In this sample, this clonotype turned up many times. The rearrangement joins TRBV20-1 to TRBJ2-3; TRBD1 matches at 10 bases. J was trimmed by 1 base and V by 1 base; bases with no gene match: 5. This CDR3 comprises 16 residues. Germline V gives CDR1 DFQATT, CDR2 SNEGSKA (reference sequence). CDR3 loop: CSARVAGQGRTDTQYF. CDR3 nucleotides: TGCAGTGCTAGAGTAGCGGGACAGGGGCGCACAGATACGCAGTATTTT.

This clonotype came up many times. CDR3 coding DNA: TGTGCCAGCAGCCCCCGTCTGGGGCGGATTGACAATGAGCAGTTCTTC. Its translation is CASSPRLGRIDNEQFF. The V gene is TRBV9, the J gene TRBJ2-1, with D possibly matching TRBD1 (5 bases). V dropped 4 bases and J dropped 5 bases, with 19 bases sitting between them. The CDR3 is made up of 16 amino acids. Germline assignment: CDR1 SGDLS and CDR2 YYNGEE.

This clonotype was observed at least ten times. The chain employs TRBV27 and TRBJ2-7; D is tentatively TRBD1 or TRBD2 (5 bases each). There are 16 residues in the CDR3. Germline assignment: CDR1 MNHEY and CDR2 SMNVEV (reference sequence). Trimming cost V 5 bases and J 0 bases, with 17 bases left between them. Written as DNA, the CDR3 is TGTGCCAGCAGTCCGGGACGGTCCTCCACCTCCTACGAGCAGTACGTC. Translated: CASSPGRSSTSYEQYV.

This clonotype appeared a few times. This sequence joins TRBV7-6 and TRBJ2-6; D gene unclear. This CDR3 is 16 amino acids long. Germline values: CDR1 SGHVS, CDR2 FNYEAQ. Trimming shortened V by 5 bases and J by 0 bases, and 11 bases separated the two germline ends. CDR3 loop: CASSQGTFSGANVLTF. CDR3 nucleotides: TGTGCCAGCAGCCAAGGAACCTTCTCTGGGGCCAACGTCCTGACTTTC.

The sample holds many counts of this clonotype. The chain recombines TRBV5-1 with TRBJ2-2; D is perhaps TRBD1 or TRBD2 (5 bases each). The germline CDR1 and CDR2 sequences are SGHRS and YFSETQ. The CDR3 length is 16 residues. Deletions cut 4 bases from V and 3 bases from J, with 16 bases between. The CDR3 bases are TGCGCCAGCAGCCAGGGAAGGGGACCGTACACCGGGGAGCTGTTTTTT. As protein: CASSQGRGPYTGELFF.

Many counts were recorded for this clonotype. This chain uses TRBV4-1 with TRBJ2-2, with D perhaps TRBD1 (5 bases). The V gene's germline CDR1 is MGHRA and CDR2 YSYEKL. Between the trimmed V and J ends, which lost 6 bases and 3 bases, there was a span of 5 bases. The CDR3 sequence is 12 residues long. CDR3 amino acids: CASRGHTGELFF. The CDR3, as DNA: TGCGCCAGCAGGGGGCACACCGGGGAGCTGTTTTTT.

Only a few counts were recorded for this clonotype. A much larger clone lies one base from this, so it may be a read error. J is TRBJ1-2 and V is TRBV20-1; D is possibly TRBD1 (5 bases). Germline lookup yields CDR1 DFQATT and CDR2 SNEGSKA (reference sequence). This CDR3 comprises 14 residues. V was cut by 3 bases and J by 0 bases, with 11 bases left in between. The CDR3: CSARKGWANYGYTF. In nucleotides, the CDR3 is TGCAGTGCTAGGAAGGGGTGGGCTAACTATGGCTACACCTTC.

This clonotype was counted at least ten times. In DNA, the CDR3 is TGTGCCAGCAGTGAATTTCGTCCGGTCTCACCCCTCCACTTT. Residues: CASSEFRPVSPLHF. This chain connects TRBV6-1 to TRBJ1-6; D call uncertain. Germline V CDR1 and CDR2: MNHNS, SASEGT. V was cut by 2 bases and J by 10 bases, with 12 bases left in between. This CDR3 has 14 amino acids.

At least ten counts were recorded for this clonotype. A read error is possible here, since a much larger clone lies one base away. The chain combines TRBV15 with TRBJ1-2, with D unresolved. The germline CDR1 and CDR2 sequences are LNHNV and YYDKDF (reference sequence). This CDR3 is built from 12 residues. CDR3 sequence: CANSRNRDGYTF. The CDR3 DNA is TGTGCCAACAGCAGAAACAGAGATGGCTACACCTTC.

The table lists this clonotype with many counts. V usage is TRBV4-1 and J usage is TRBJ1-2; no clear D. Germline CDR1 reads MGHRA; CDR2 reads YSYEKL. V dropped 5 bases and J dropped 4 bases, with 17 bases sitting between them. CDR3 length: 15 amino acids. CDR3 in amino acids: CASSTTAGYVYGYTF. The CDR3 coding sequence is TGCGCCAGCAGCACCACGGCAGGCTATGTCTATGGCTACACCTTC.

The chain links TRBV18 to TRBJ1-2, with a tentative D call TRBD1 (6 bases). The germline V gene encodes CDR1 KGHSH and CDR2 LQKENI. CDR3 length: 16 amino acids. V gave up 2 bases and J gave up 2 bases, with 15 bases separating them. The CDR3 DNA reads TGTGCCAGCTCACCAACTCCCCCCACAGGGAACTATGGCTACACCTTC. Residues: CASSPTPPTGNYGYTF.

This clonotype was found many times. This chain uses TRBV20-1 with TRBJ2-7; D is ambiguous. The CDR3 has 12 amino acids. The germline V and J ends were trimmed by 3 bases and 4 bases, with 10 bases remaining between them. Germline V gene sequence: CDR1 DFQATT, CDR2 SNEGSKA (reference sequence). The CDR3 here is CSASPTYYEQYF. CDR3 nucleotide sequence: TGCAGTGCTAGTCCGACTTATTACGAGCAGTACTTC.

There are many counts of this clonotype. This chain joins TRBV20-1 and TRBJ1-5; D is possibly TRBD1 (5 bases). The CDR3 has 13 amino acids. Trimming pared 3 bases from V and 5 bases from J, leaving 11 bases between. Germline CDR1 is DFQATT and CDR2 is SNEGSKA (reference sequence). The CDR3 nucleotides are TGCAGTGCTAGCGGCAGGGCGGATCAGCCCCAGCATTTT. Amino acids: CSASGRADQPQHF.

This clonotype was recorded many times. CDR3 nucleotide sequence: TGCAGTGCGGTTATACTCGGACTAGCGGGTCTCACCCAAGAGACCCAGTACTTC. Protein: CSAVILGLAGLTQETQYF. The J gene is TRBJ2-5, the V gene TRBV20-1; 11 nucleotides align to TRBD2. This CDR3 region has 18 residues. In germline, CDR1 is DFQATT, CDR2 SNEGSKA (reference sequence). The J segment lost 1 base and the V segment lost 6 bases, leaving 16 bases of the junction unmatched.

This clonotype showed up many times. The V and J genes are TRBV7-8 and TRBJ2-3; TRBD2 aligns across 8 bases. V lost 1 base and J lost 5; bases outside the gene matches: 5. Germline CDR1 SGHVS, CDR2 FQNEAQ. The CDR3 loop spans 15 amino acids. The CDR3 region is CASSLVGLGQDTQYF. The DNA of the CDR3 is TGTGCCAGCAGCTTAGTGGGACTAGGACAAGATACGCAGTATTTT.

This clonotype came up many times. This chain links TRBV5-1 with TRBJ2-7; tentative D call: TRBD1 (6 bases). Germline V gives CDR1 SGHRS, CDR2 YFSETQ. Deletions cut 2 bases from V and 1 base from J, with 10 bases between. There are 14 residues in the CDR3. Written as DNA, the CDR3 is TGCGCCAGCAGCTTTCGAGGGGGTTCCTACGAGCAGTACTTC. Its protein is CASSFRGGSYEQYF.

Many counts were recorded for this clonotype. This rearrangement joins TRBV20-1 to TRBJ2-1, with 10 nucleotides matching TRBD2. The CDR3 loop spans 17 amino acids. V lost 3 bases to trimming and J lost 8 bases; unmatched junction nucleotides: 16. CDR1 DFQATT and CDR2 SNEGSKA come from the germline V gene (reference sequence). CDR3 sequence (DNA): TGCAGTGCTAGTGTGGCTAGCGGGAGAGGGGCGGGGTATGAGCAGTTCTTC. Translation: CSASVASGRGAGYEQFF.

This clonotype was observed many times. This sequence joins TRBV20-1 and TRBJ2-5; D remains unclear. The germline V gene encodes CDR1 DFQATT and CDR2 SNEGSKA (reference sequence). The CDR3 spans 13 residues. The germline V and J ends were trimmed by 3 bases and 2 bases, with 10 bases remaining between them. Written as DNA, the CDR3 is TGCAGTGCTAGTCGGGCCCAACAAGAGACCCAGTACTTC. Its protein product is CSASRAQQETQYF.

This clonotype has ten or more counts. This chain joins TRBV20-1 and TRBJ2-3, with D maybe TRBD2 (5 bases). This CDR3 is built from 13 residues. The germline CDR1 and CDR2 sequences are DFQATT and SNEGSKA (reference sequence). V lost 4 bases, J lost 2 bases, and 10 bases lay in between. The CDR3 loop reads CSAMETTTDTQYF. CDR3 bases: TGCAGTGCTATGGAGACTACCACAGATACGCAGTATTTT.

The table lists this clonotype with many counts. The chain uses TRBV20-1 and TRBJ2-5; no firm D call. Germline V gene data show CDR1 as DFQATT and CDR2 as SNEGSKA (reference sequence). V was pared by 4 bases and J by 0 bases, with 12 bases between. The CDR3 covers 14 residues. CDR3 nucleotide sequence: TGCAGTGCTAATGGTCTGATCCACCAAGAGACCCAGTACTTC. It is translated as CSANGLIHQETQYF.

This clonotype was recorded at least ten times. The chain combines TRBV5-1 with TRBJ2-3; 8 bases agree with TRBD2. V gave up 0 bases and J gave up 3 bases; unmatched junction bases: 9. Germline V CDR1 and CDR2: SGHRS, YFSETQ. CDR3 length: 17 residues. The CDR3 loop reads CASSLDPRGGGTDTQYF. CDR3 DNA: TGCGCCAGCAGCTTGGACCCCCGGGGGGGCGGTACAGATACGCAGTATTTT.

Ten or more counts support this clonotype. The chain couples TRBV6-6 to TRBJ1-1, with a tentative D call TRBD1 (6 bases). The germline V gene has CDR1 MNHNY and CDR2 SVGAGI (reference sequence). V was trimmed by 6 bases and J by 0 bases, leaving 14 bases between them. This CDR3 contains 15 residues. As DNA, the CDR3 is TGTGCCAGCAGACAGGGAGGCCGTGTGAACACTGAAGCTTTCTTT. Its protein product is CASRQGGRVNTEAFF.